This entry describes one TCR beta chain. Its antigen is unknown. The CDR3 has 15 amino acids. Germline V gene lookup returns CDR1 SGHNT and CDR2 YYREEE (reference sequence). The V gene lost 0 bases and the J gene lost 3 bases, with 12 bases spanning the gap. The data are from a study of beta chain features in type 1 diabetes. The entirety of the isolated RNA underwent reverse transcription, so expressed TCRB transcripts were sequenced. Sequencing was performed with immunoSEQ multiplex PCR; in TCRdb, only in-frame clones are kept and a portion is missing. The data contain fewer than 900,000 clones, roughly a sixth of them singletons. Whole-study results and caveats: cDNA sequencing could over-represent cells with high TCR expression. PCR might show a preference for shorter templates, equally across patients and controls.

The chain uses TRBV5-4 and TRBJ1-2, with TRBD1 as a possible D gene (6 bases). The specimen sequenced was naive CD4+ T cells from blood. This clonotype was obtained from a woman in her late teens or twenties in good health. The CDR3 here is CASSLATGFYYGYTF. The DNA for the CDR3 is TGTGCCAGCAGCTTGGCCACAGGGTTTTACTATGGCTACACCTTC.